This T cell receptor (beta chain) was captured by sequencing in a study of spatial heterogeneity in lung cancer (dated by TCRdb to about 2019). About the full investigation: More beta-chain than alpha-chain transcripts were consistently detected, likely reflecting higher beta-chain transcript abundance. In the raw uncorrected reads, each unique combination of TCR and UMI appeared more than ten times on average. The study quantitatively compared TCR alpha and beta repertoires across multiple tumor regions, matched nontumor lung and blood in non-small cell lung cancer. TCR repertoire features were related to nonsynonymous mutation counts determined by whole-exome sequencing of tumor tissue. At surgery, both alpha and beta chains were TCR-sequenced in 220 tumor regions, fewer than 85 matched nontumor lung samples and around 50 PBMC samples. On the study overall, not on this receptor specifically: Additional single-cell paired TCR alpha and beta sequencing was considered necessary to confirm, at a functional level, the hypothesis that regional TCRs recognize regional mutations. Ubiquitous expanded tumor TCRs were found in blood more often at tumor resection than at routine follow-up.

This clonotype is characterized as medium-sized (0.01 to 0.1%). The clone's antigen remains unknown. Base qualities are not provided; no much larger clone lies one nucleotide away. To prepare the library, 5' RACE was applied. Sequencer: NextSeq 500. To allow correction of PCR and sequencing errors, the TCR library protocol tagged every TCR cDNA molecule with a unique molecular identifier. Regarding the original processing steps: TCR identification, UMI-based error correction and CDR3 extraction were all carried out with Decombinator tools. Expanded TCRs were defined as those above a frequency of 2 per 1,000, corresponding to the top 1% of the tumor frequency distribution. Rényi diversity was computed with the R vegan package after subsampling each repertoire 100 times to 5,000 TCRs. CDR3 similarity networks were constructed using string-kernel similarity of amino acid triplets, with links drawn between CDR3s whose pairwise similarity was above 0.82. TCRdb applied fastp at Q25 and MiXCR to the public reads, then kept only in-frame beta chains. CDR3 protein duplicates are merged, each entry listing the most common genes and DNA. These V and J calls are TCRdb output, not the study's own analysis. This sample has 20,000 to 25,000 distinct CDR3 sequences in its table, and 3.5% to 5.5% of those were observed once. The top ten clones comprise around a third of the sample.

This sample's time point label indicates: sample taken at primary tumor resection. For TCR sequencing, whole RNA was extracted from tumor and nontumor lung tissue, or from cryopreserved PBMC samples, and no cell sorting was done. Samples were obtained from fewer than 80 patients with early-stage, untreated non-small cell lung cancer from the lung TRACERx cohort. Patients were selected for TCR sequencing only if sufficient RNA was available from at least two tumor regions. V is pared back by 3 bases and J by 4 bases, with 15 bases lying between the germline termini. For CDR1 and CDR2, the germline V gene lists KGHSH and LQKENI. Taken from cysteine to phenylalanine, the CDR3 has 16 residues. The DNA shown is the 48-base CDR3, in frame from base 1.

The material was PBMCs, obtained at surgery. The sequence is built from TRBV18 and TRBJ2-2; TRBD2 might be the D gene, on 6 matching bases. The receptor's source is a male donor with early-stage non-small cell lung cancer. This receptor carries the CDR3 CASSPPGLGSTGELFF. The nucleotide sequence is TGTGCCAGCTCACCGCCGGGACTGGGGAGCACCGGGGAGCTGTTTTTT.